This is a list of T cell receptor beta chains from one sample in a study of T-cell memory formation after mild COVID-19. TCRdb reprocessed the 5' RACE reads with MiXCR, giving one entry per CDR3 protein. The sample holds fewer than 600,000 distinct CDR3 sequences, 20% to 25% seen once. The sequenced sample was PBMCs or a T cell subset sorted from them (not recorded which). The receptors derive from an adult woman who had mild COVID-19 (a few samples of this study predate the infection). Cell type and time point are not known. CDR3s leave out the opening cysteine and the closing phenylalanine or tryptophan. Each record gives: V gene, CDR3 protein.

TRBV7-2 ASSTATGGDTQY
TRBV6-1 ASSEPWGGLEQY
TRBV20-1 SARGGQGSTEAF
TRBV3-1 ASSQGIDTEAF
TRBV12-5 ASGFSLARNNEQF
TRBV7-6 ASSLVRDRVYEQY
TRBV20-1 SARPGTVNSPLH
TRBV5-6 ASSGTRNTDTQY
TRBV9 ASSVGGGPYNEQF
TRBV4-2 ASSQDPGTASYNEQF
TRBV18 ASSPLGKEKLF
TRBV5-1 ASSLGNLIQETQY
TRBV7-9 ASSKSTGELF
TRBV7-9 ASSLSGGTGEAF
TRBV24-1 ATKGSGTYTGELF
TRBV9 ASSVDGWGSWDNEQF